This is a list of T cell receptor beta chains from one sample in a study of T-cell reconstitution after alpha-beta-depleted transplantation in children. TCRdb re-called the PCR reads through MiXCR, storing one row per CDR3 protein. The table records fewer than 350,000 distinct CDR3 sequences, 10% of them present only once. Material: PBMCs, obtained before TCRalphabeta/CD19-depleted stem cell transplant. The source is a boy in the first two years of life with acute myeloid leukemia, due to receive a stem cell transplant. Both conserved end residues are part of each CDR3. A D gene is named only where the DNA matches it firmly. Not all rows give a size; the values are once, few, many and, for expanded clones, a class.

j_gene	abundance	d_gene	v_gene	CDR3nt	CDR3aa
TRBJ2-7	many	TRBD2	TRBV5-1	TGCGCCAGCAACTCCGGTAGCGGGGGGTCCTACGAGCAGTACTTC	CASNSGSGGSYEQYF
TRBJ2-3	many	.	TRBV5-1	TGCGCCAGCAGCTGGAGGTTTGAAGATACGCAGTATTTT	CASSWRFEDTQYF
TRBJ2-7	.	.	TRBV11-1	TGTGCCAGCAGCTTAGGCGGAGGCAGGGTCTACGAGCAGTACTTC	CASSLGGGRVYEQYF
TRBJ2-7	many	.	TRBV10-3	TGTGCGATCAGTGAAGAAGGGGGGAAGTACGAGCAGTACTTC	CAISEEGGKYEQYF
TRBJ2-1	many	.	TRBV14	TGTGCCAGCAGCCAAGATCCAATCGGACAGAAAGACAATGAGCAGTTCTTC	CASSQDPIGQKDNEQFF
TRBJ1-6	many	.	TRBV28	TGTGCCAGCAGTTTGGAGAGCTCCTATAATTCACCCCTCCACTTT	CASSLESSYNSPLHF
TRBJ1-6	many	TRBD1	TRBV7-6	TGTGCCAGCAGCCCAGAGACGGGGGACAGGGGTAATTCACCCCTCCACTTT	CASSPETGDRGNSPLHF
TRBJ2-7	many	TRBD2	TRBV27	TGTGCCAGCAGTTTCGGACTAGCGGGAGTCGCCGAGCAGTACTTC	CASSFGLAGVAEQYF
TRBJ1-6	many	.	TRBV12-3/TRBV12-4	TGTGCCAGCAGTTTGAAGGGTAATTCACCCCTCCACTTT	CASSLKGNSPLHF
TRBJ2-1	many	.	TRBV7-2	TGTGCCAGCAGCCAGGTTGGACACCTCTCCTACAATGAGCAGTTCTTC	CASSQVGHLSYNEQFF
TRBJ1-2	many	.	TRBV29-1	TGCAGCGTTGCCCGGGGTGGTGGCTACACCTTC	CSVARGGGYTF
TRBJ2-7	many	.	TRBV7-2	TGTGCCAGCAGCTTAGACCCCCTCGCCTACGAGCAGTACTTC	CASSLDPLAYEQYF
TRBJ2-1	many	TRBD2	TRBV4-2	TGTGCCAGCAGCCAAGATAAGCTAGCGGCCAGCTCCTACAATGAGCAGTTCTTC	CASSQDKLAASSYNEQFF
TRBJ1-2	many	.	TRBV6-6	TGTGCCAGCAGTCCGGGACGGCAAAATGGCTACACCTTC	CASSPGRQNGYTF
TRBJ1-1	.	.	TRBV7-2	TGTGCCAGCAGCTCCGGGACACTGAACACTGAAGCTTTCTTT	CASSSGTLNTEAFF
TRBJ2-2	many	TRBD1	TRBV25-1	TGTGCCAGCAGTGAATATCTGGACAGGGAGTGGAACACCGGGGAGCTGTTTTTT	CASSEYLDREWNTGELFF
TRBJ2-7	many	.	TRBV6-5	TGTGCCAGCATTAGCACAGGGCACAGCTCCTACGAGCAGTACTTC	CASISTGHSSYEQYF
TRBJ2-3	many	.	TRBV7-9	TGTGCCAGCGGAGTAACGGAGCCAGGTACGCAGTATTTT	CASGVTEPGTQYF
TRBJ2-7	few	.	TRBV7-9	TGTGCCAGCAGCCCTGTGACAAGTGGGAACTACGAGCAGTACTTC	CASSPVTSGNYEQYF
TRBJ2-5	.	TRBD2	TRBV20-1	TGCAGTGCTACAGCGGGTACTAGCGTGGAGACCCAGTACTTC	CSATAGTSVETQYF
TRBJ2-2	many	.	TRBV25-1	TGTGCCAGCAGTGAATGGTTAGGGCCGAACACCGGGGAGCTGTTTTTT	CASSEWLGPNTGELFF
TRBJ2-7	many	.	TRBV5-1	TGCGCCAGCAGCTTGGAAGGGACAACCTTGGGCGAGCAGTACTTC	CASSLEGTTLGEQYF
TRBJ2-7	many	.	TRBV5-1	TGCGCCAGCAGCTTGGCTCGGGGTTCCGACGAGCAGTACTTC	CASSLARGSDEQYF
TRBJ2-5	.	.	TRBV6-2/TRBV6-3	TGTGCCAGCAGTTACTCTCCAACGGGTGTCTGGGTGCCCCAAGAGACCCAGTACTTC	CASSYSPTGVWVPQETQYF
TRBJ2-1	few	.	TRBV5-6	TGTGCCAGCAGCTTCCTAGGTAGAGGTGAGCAGTTCTTC	CASSFLGRGEQFF
TRBJ2-1	many	TRBD2	TRBV12-3/TRBV12-4	TGTGCCAGCAGCCCGACTAGCGGTTACTACAATGAGCAGTTCTTC	CASSPTSGYYNEQFF
TRBJ2-3	.	.	TRBV4-1	TGCGCCAGCAGCCCCCGGGACTCCGTGGATACGCAGTATTTT	CASSPRDSVDTQYF
TRBJ2-5	.	TRBD1	TRBV5-1	TGCGCCAGCAGCACCCTACAGGGGCGAGTCCAAGAGACCCAGTACTTC	CASSTLQGRVQETQYF
TRBJ2-1	many	TRBD2	TRBV29-1	TGCAGCGTTGAAGATCCTAGCGGGAAATCCTACAATGAGCAGTTCTTC	CSVEDPSGKSYNEQFF
TRBJ2-7	many	.	TRBV12-3/TRBV12-4	TGTGCCAGCAGTTTAGTTGACAGGGGAGGGGAGCAGTACTTC	CASSLVDRGGEQYF
TRBJ2-5	many	TRBD2	TRBV7-3	TGTGCCAGCAGCCCCCATCGGGCTAGCGGGAGAGAGACCCAGTACTTC	CASSPHRASGRETQYF
TRBJ2-7	once	TRBD1	TRBV20-1	TGCAGTGTAGCCCCTCCGAACGACGACAGGGAAGACTACGAGCAGTACTTC	CSVAPPNDDREDYEQYF
TRBJ2-1	many	TRBD2	TRBV10-3	TGTGCCATCAGTCTGACCGGGACTAGCGGGAGAGGGGAGCAGTTCTTC	CAISLTGTSGRGEQFF
TRBJ2-7	many	TRBD1	TRBV5-1	TGCGCCAGCAGCGCCCAGACAGGGCGGTCCTACGAGCAGTACTTC	CASSAQTGRSYEQYF
TRBJ2-1	many	.	TRBV5-1	TGCGCCAGCAGCTCCTGGACGCTCGGGTCCTACAATGAGCAGTTCTTC	CASSSWTLGSYNEQFF
TRBJ2-7	few	.	TRBV5-1	TGCGCCAGCAGCTTGCCCCGGGACACCTACGAGCAGTACTTC	CASSLPRDTYEQYF
TRBJ2-2	many	.	TRBV12-3/TRBV12-4	TGTGCCAGCAGATCATTAGGCGGGGAGCTGTTTTTT	CASRSLGGELFF
TRBJ1-5	.	.	TRBV13	TGTGCCAGCAGCCCGTCGAGGGGTCAGCCCCAGCATTTT	CASSPSRGQPQHF
TRBJ2-1	.	.	TRBV15	TGTGCCACCAGCAGAGATTGGGCTAGAAATGAGCAGTTCTTC	CATSRDWARNEQFF
TRBJ1-1	many	.	TRBV7-3	TGTGCCAGCAGCTTAAAAGGGCAGGAAACTGAAGCTTTCTTT	CASSLKGQETEAFF
TRBJ2-1	.	.	TRBV7-7	TGTGCCAGCAGCCCCCAGGGGTTTGGCAATGAGCAGTTCTTC	CASSPQGFGNEQFF
TRBJ2-2	many	.	TRBV20-1	TGCAGTGCTAGGGAAGAACTAGCCGTAACCGGGGAGCTGTTTTTT	CSAREELAVTGELFF
TRBJ2-2	.	TRBD2	TRBV12-3/TRBV12-4	TGTGCCAGCAGTATAGAAGGACTAGCGGGAGTCACCGGGGAGCTGTTTTTT	CASSIEGLAGVTGELFF
TRBJ2-1	many	.	TRBV28	TGTGCCACCTTTTCTCGGGGACGGAAGGCGAACGAGCAGTTCTTC	CATFSRGRKANEQFF
TRBJ1-1	many	TRBD1	TRBV27	TGTGCCAGCAGCTTAGGGACAGAAGCGGGTGAAGCTTTCTTT	CASSLGTEAGEAFF
TRBJ2-6	.	TRBD2	TRBV5-5	TGTGCCAGCAGATTGGGGAGGGTGGTCCCCCACGGGGCCAACGTCCTGACTTTC	CASRLGRVVPHGANVLTF
TRBJ2-4	few	.	TRBV6-2/TRBV6-3	TGTGCCAGCAGTTACTCCCGGGACAAGATCGACAAAAACATTCAGTACTTC	CASSYSRDKIDKNIQYF
TRBJ2-1	many	TRBD2	TRBV3-1	TGTGCCAGCAGCGCCCGACTAGCGGGGGGGGTTATAGGTCCCTACAATGAGCAGTTCTTC	CASSARLAGGVIGPYNEQFF
TRBJ1-2	many	.	TRBV27	TGTGCCAGCGGTCAAAATAACTATGGCTACACCTTC	CASGQNNYGYTF
TRBJ2-1	many	.	TRBV5-1	TGCGCCAGCAGCTTGGCCACAGACAATGAGCAGTTCTTC	CASSLATDNEQFF
TRBJ2-5	few	.	TRBV20-1	TGCAGTGCCCTATTTCCAGGGGTAGAGTCCCAGTACTTC	CSALFPGVESQYF
TRBJ1-1	many	.	TRBV15	TGTGCCACCAGTAGTAGAGCGACGGCCACTGAAGCTTTCTTT	CATSSRATATEAFF
TRBJ1-3	many	.	TRBV7-9	TGTGCCAGCAGCTTAGCGGGAAACACCATATATTTT	CASSLAGNTIYF
TRBJ2-5	many	TRBD2	TRBV7-2	TGTGCCAGCAGCTTAACAGCGGGGGGCCCTCGAGGCCAGTACTTC	CASSLTAGGPRGQYF
TRBJ2-7	many	.	TRBV12-3/TRBV12-4	TGTGCCAGCAGTTTTAATGATATCTACGAGCAGTACTTC	CASSFNDIYEQYF